These 12 T cell receptor beta chains originate from one sample sequenced in a study of blood T cell repertoires in COVID-19. The data were produced by immunoSEQ multiplex PCR, yet TCRdb's version contains in-frame clones alone and is incomplete. This sample has 250,000 to 300,000 clones, with 88% found just once. The sequencing input was peripheral blood. These receptors all come from a woman aged 25 to 45 with acute or convalescent COVID-19.

The chain employs TRBV7-2 and TRBJ2-5; maybe TRBD1 (8 bases). The CDR3 sequence is 14 residues long. CDR1 and CDR2 from the germline V gene are SGHTA and FQGNSA. V was pared by 5 bases and J by 7 bases, with 17 bases between. DNA for the CDR3: TGTGCCAGCAGCACACAGGGGGGGTCAGGGACCCAGTACTTC. Protein sequence: CASSTQGGSGTQYF.

The CDR3 protein is CASSLAGGGNTIYF. In nucleotides, the CDR3 is TGTGCCAGCAGCTTGGCCGGGGGTGGAAACACCATATATTTT. The chain links TRBV5-4 to TRBJ1-3; TRBD1 is a possible D gene (5 bases). This CDR3 spans 14 amino acids. Germline V gives CDR1 SGHNT, CDR2 YYREEE (reference sequence). With 0 bases removed from V and 3 bases from J, the gap between germline ends came to 7 bases.

CDR3 residues: CASSDKTGGRSEKLFF. CDR3 DNA sequence: TGTGCCAGCAGTGACAAGACAGGGGGCAGGAGTGAAAAACTGTTTTTT. The genes are TRBV25-1 and TRBJ1-4; 10 bases map to TRBD1. After removal of 3 bases from V and 7 bases from J, the junction contained 8 bases not matched to a gene. Germline V CDR1 and CDR2: MGHDK, SYGVNS. This CDR3 has 16 residues.

This chain links TRBV2 with TRBJ2-1, with 7 positions matching TRBD1. The ends lost 5 bases at V and 0 bases at J; junction bases unmatched: 7. This CDR3 spans 16 amino acids. The germline CDR1 and CDR2 sequences are SNHLY and FYNNEI. CDR3 in DNA: TGTGCCAGCAGTACAGACAGGGACCACTCCTACAATGAGCAGTTCTTC. Protein product: CASSTDRDHSYNEQFF.

This rearrangement joins TRBV6-2 or TRBV6-3 to TRBJ1-4; a possible D gene is TRBD1 (5 bases). The ends were cut back, 2 bases at V and 2 bases at J, with 18 bases in the middle. The CDR3 extends over 18 amino acids. Germline CDR1 and CDR2: MNHEY and SVGEGT. The chain's CDR3 is CASSYPGAGRGTNEKLFF. The CDR3 nucleotides are TGTGCCAGCAGTTACCCTGGTGCGGGGCGAGGCACTAATGAAAAACTGTTTTTT.

The chain couples TRBV19 to TRBJ2-2; D ambiguous. This CDR3 spans 17 amino acids. V was cut by 0 bases and J by 0 bases, with 11 bases left in between. Per the germline V gene, CDR1 is LNHDA and CDR2 is SQIVND (reference sequence). Here the CDR3 reads CASSIDRSRTNTGELFF. The CDR3 region has the DNA TGTGCCAGTAGTATAGATCGGAGTCGGACGAACACCGGGGAGCTGTTTTTT.

The rearrangement joins TRBV30 to TRBJ2-3; 10 nucleotides agree with TRBD2. CDR3 length: 14 amino acids. Germline CDR1 is GTSNPN and CDR2 is SVGIG (reference sequence). V gave up 6 bases and J gave up 4 bases; unmatched junction bases: 7. CDR3 loop: CACHSSGSSDTQYF. The CDR3 DNA reads TGTGCCTGCCACTCTAGCGGGAGTTCAGATACGCAGTATTTT.

This sequence joins TRBV19 and TRBJ1-5; 8 bases are a match to TRBD1. The trim removed 7 bases at V and 6 bases at J, leaving 5 bases unmatched. CDR1 and CDR2 from the germline V gene are LNHDA and SQIVND (reference sequence). This CDR3 comprises 13 residues. The CDR3 region is CASNPTGAQPQHF. CDR3 nucleotide sequence: TGTGCCAGTAACCCGACAGGGGCTCAGCCCCAGCATTTT.

This chain uses TRBV7-3 with TRBJ2-1, with D possibly matching TRBD2 (5 bases). V lost 1 base and J lost 2, with 12 bases in between. In germline, CDR1 is SGHTA, CDR2 FQGTGA. The CDR3 contains 16 residues. The CDR3 region is CASSLRPSPTYNEQFF. DNA for the CDR3: TGTGCCAGCAGCTTAAGGCCTAGCCCTACCTACAATGAGCAGTTCTTC.

V gene TRBV5-1 combines with J gene TRBJ2-5, with D possibly matching TRBD2 (6 bases). The CDR3 has 16 residues. CDR1 and CDR2 (germline): SGHRS, YFSETQ. Trimming took 3 bases from V and 5 from J, leaving 20 bases between them. For the CDR3, the DNA is TGCGCCAGCAGCTACTCTAGCGCCAGCGAAAGGGAGACCCAGTACTTC. This gives the protein CASSYSSASERETQYF.

This chain connects TRBV11-3 to TRBJ2-1, with 12 positions matching TRBD2. The CDR3 has 16 amino acids. V was clipped by 4 bases and J by 4 bases; unmatched bases: 5. The V gene's germline CDR1 is SGHNT and CDR2 YENEEA. In nucleotides, the CDR3 is TGTGCCAGCAGCTCGTGGACTAGCGGGGCTTACAATGAGCAGTTCTTC. Its translation is CASSSWTSGAYNEQFF.

Written as DNA, the CDR3 is TGTGCCAGCAGCTTAAGGCTAGCCCCAACAGATACGCAGTATTTT. Its protein product is CASSLRLAPTDTQYF. V usage is TRBV7-2 and J usage is TRBJ2-3; maybe TRBD2 (5 bases). CDR1 SGHTA and CDR2 FQGNSA come from the germline V gene. The CDR3 runs to 15 residues. V lost 2 bases to trimming and J lost 3 bases, with 12 bases between them.